This T cell receptor (beta chain) was profiled in a study of cytomegalovirus exposure and HLA in healthy donors. Concerning this clone: As yet, its antigen is unknown.

Findings of the study overall: TCR clusters originating in the first cohort tended to co-occur in the approximately 120 validation repertoires, according to a later analysis. It was reportedly the case that the classifier diagnosed cytomegalovirus status with high specificity and sensitivity. While the bulk of TCR sequences proved rare, some public TCRs turned up in many donors. The study designated over 150 TCR beta chains cytomegalovirus-associated.

Profiled with immunoSEQ multiplex PCR; TCRdb holds only in-frame clones, not every one. The profile shows about 120,000 clones, roughly 84% of them singletons. This CDR3 region has 14 residues. V gave up 0 bases and J gave up 3 bases, with 9 bases separating them. Germline-derived CDR1 and CDR2 are MGHRA and YSYEKL. The chain carries TRBV4-1 and TRBJ2-7; no clear D. The TCR sequence derives from a woman in her thirties in good health and CMV-seronegative. Specimen: PBMCs. The CDR3 sequence is CASSQDPQYYEQYF. Written as DNA, the CDR3 is TGCGCCAGCAGCCAAGATCCACAGTACTACGAGCAGTACTTC.